These 32 T cell receptor beta chains came from one sample sequenced in a study of cytomegalovirus exposure and HLA in healthy donors. Vbeta (60) and Jbeta (13) primers were used in the PCR. Assay used: immunoSEQ multiplex PCR; TCRdb lists only in-frame clones, some missing. The sample lists approximately 140,000 clones; 60% to 85% were seen once. The sequenced sample was PBMCs. These TCRs come from a man in his fifties in good health and CMV-seropositive.

The V and J genes are TRBV11-3 and TRBJ1-3, with a tentative D call TRBD1 (5 bases). CDR3 length equals 15 residues. V shed 5 bases and J shed 3 bases, with 14 bases lying between them. Germline CDR1 reads SGHNT; CDR2 reads YENEEA. In DNA form, the CDR3 reads TGTGCCAGCAGCCTGGGGCAGAGAGATGGAAACACCATATATTTT. This encodes CASSLGQRDGNTIYF.

The rearrangement uses TRBV28 and TRBJ2-7; D uncertain. The CDR3 contains 11 residues. Germline values: CDR1 MDHEN, CDR2 SYDVKM. Trimming removed 6 bases from V and 3 bases from J, with 6 bases in between. The CDR3 here is CASSTSYEQYF. CDR3 sequence (DNA): TGTGCCAGCAGCACAAGCTACGAGCAGTACTTC.

The chain couples TRBV7-8 to TRBJ2-1; TRBD2 might be the D (5 bases). The germline V and J ends were trimmed by 5 bases and 5 bases, with 13 bases remaining between them. Germline V gene lookup returns CDR1 SGHVS and CDR2 FQNEAQ. The CDR3 totals 14 residues. The CDR3 spells CASSLVPRDNEQFF. For the CDR3, the DNA is TGTGCCAGCAGCCTGGTGCCGAGGGACAATGAGCAGTTCTTC.

The J gene is TRBJ2-7, the V gene TRBV27; TRBD2 aligns across 7 bases. The CDR3 totals 16 residues. The V and J ends lost 0 bases and 6 bases, in that order; junction bases with no gene match: 11. Germline loops: CDR1 MNHEY, CDR2 SMNVEV (reference sequence). The CDR3 spells CASSLSIGGSSGEQYF. The CDR3 bases are TGTGCCAGCAGTTTATCTATAGGCGGGAGTTCCGGCGAGCAGTACTTC.

The chain carries TRBV27 and TRBJ2-1; TRBD2 matches at 9 bases. This CDR3 is 14 amino acids long. The germline CDR1 and CDR2 sequences are MNHEY and SMNVEV (reference sequence). With 3 bases clipped from V and 4 bases from J, the junction kept 1 base outside the gene matches. CDR3 DNA: TGTGCCAGCAGTTTTAGCGGGAGTTACAATGAGCAGTTCTTC. Its translation: CASSFSGSYNEQFF.

The V and J genes are TRBV10-2 and TRBJ1-5; D is ambiguous. CDR1 and CDR2 (germline): WSHSY, SAAADI. V lost 3 bases and J lost 2, with 11 bases in between. The CDR3 covers 15 residues. The CDR3 DNA follows: TGCGCCAGCAGTGACGGGAGGATTGGCAATCAGCCCCAGCATTTT. Translated: CASSDGRIGNQPQHF.

J is TRBJ2-3 and V is TRBV30, with 9 bases matching TRBD2. CDR1 is GTSNPN and CDR2 is SVGIG in the germline V gene (reference sequence). After removal of 0 bases from V and 5 bases from J, the junction contained 0 bases not matched to a gene. The CDR3 length is 13 residues. CDR3 nucleotides: TGTGCCTGGAGTGTACTAGCGGGAGATACGCAGTATTTT. Translation: CAWSVLAGDTQYF.

The chain has TRBV30 and TRBJ2-1, with TRBD2 matching over 9 bases. CDR1 and CDR2 from the germline V gene are GTSNPN and SVGIG (reference sequence). The CDR3 runs to 13 residues. V gave up 0 bases and J gave up 10 bases; unmatched junction bases: 4. CDR3 in DNA: TGTGCCTGGAGTGTGGTAGCGGGGGCCGAGCAGTTCTTC. This codes for CAWSVVAGAEQFF.

The J gene is TRBJ2-7, the V gene TRBV6-5; 8 bases agree with TRBD1. V dropped 5 bases and J dropped 1; count of bases not matched to a gene: 4. The CDR3 consists of 14 residues. Germline CDR1 is MNHEY and CDR2 is SVGAGI. The CDR3 is CASSPTGDSYEQYF. The CDR3 nucleotides read TGTGCCAGCAGTCCGACAGGGGATTCCTACGAGCAGTACTTC.

The rearrangement joins TRBV28 to TRBJ2-6, with TRBD1 identical over 8 bases. Per germline, CDR1 MDHEN and CDR2 SYDVKM. V shed 8 bases and J 0 bases; nucleotides not matched to a gene: 9. The CDR3 contains 17 residues. The CDR3 region has the DNA TGTGCCAGCCTCGGACAGGGCCGAAGCTCTGGGGCCAACGTCCTGACTTTC. Encoded protein: CASLGQGRSSGANVLTF.

The chain carries TRBV20-1 and TRBJ2-7, with D unclear. This CDR3 has 11 residues. Germline assignment: CDR1 DFQATT and CDR2 SNEGSKA (reference sequence). Trimming left V 5 bases short and J 2 bases short, with 7 bases between. CDR3 DNA sequence: TGCAGTGCTCCCTCTCCCTACGAGCAGTACTTC. Encoded protein: CSAPSPYEQYF.

This clone was seen only once. V is TRBV2 and J is TRBJ2-5, with unresolved D. CDR1 SNHLY and CDR2 FYNNEI come from the germline V gene. V was shortened by 8 bases and J by 1 base, with 2 bases between the two germline ends. This CDR3 region has 10 residues. CDR3 region: CASLQETQYF. Written as DNA, the CDR3 is TGTGCCAGCCTCCAAGAGACCCAGTACTTC.

This clone was counted once. V and J are TRBV11-1 and TRBJ2-1; the D is unclear. Trimming pared 7 bases from V and 1 base from J, leaving 14 bases between. In germline, CDR1 is SGHAT, CDR2 FQDESV (reference sequence). The CDR3 is made up of 15 amino acids. The CDR3 region has the DNA TGTGCCAGCACCCGCCTTTTAGCTTCCTACAATGAGCAGTTCTTC. Protein: CASTRLLASYNEQFF.

The chain employs TRBV27 and TRBJ2-1; D possibly corresponds to TRBD2 (5 bases). CDR1 and CDR2 from the germline V gene are MNHEY and SMNVEV (reference sequence). The CDR3 is made up of 16 amino acids. V was clipped by 8 bases and J by 3 bases, with 20 bases between them. The DNA of the CDR3 is TGTGCCAGCCGAACCGGACGGCGCGGGTACTACAATGAGCAGTTCTTC. It encodes CASRTGRRGYYNEQFF.

This clone was seen a few times. The CDR3 sequence: CASSKVVVCRGETPGYTF. The CDR3, as DNA: TGTGCCAGCAGCAAAGTTGTGGTTTGTCGGGGGGAGACCCCTGGCTACACCTTC. The gene calls are TRBV21-1 and TRBJ1-2. TRBV21-1 is noted as a pseudogene. The CDR3 sequence is 18 residues long.

The rearrangement links TRBV6-6 to TRBJ2-5; 8 nucleotides agree with TRBD2. CDR3 length equals 13 residues. V shed 6 bases, J shed 5 bases, and the junction held 5 bases outside the gene matches. Germline CDR1 MNHNY, CDR2 SVGAGI (reference sequence). The CDR3, as DNA: TGTGCCAGCAGACCGGGGGGGGTGGAGACCCAGTACTTC. Protein: CASRPGGVETQYF.

This clone came up a few times. The chain uses TRBV2 and TRBJ1-1; the D gene is possibly TRBD1 (5 bases). CDR1 and CDR2 (germline): SNHLY, FYNNEI. The CDR3 totals 10 residues. V was clipped by 5 bases and J by 8 bases, with 6 bases between them. CDR3 residues: CASSRGEAFF. The CDR3 nucleotides read TGTGCCAGCAGTAGGGGAGAAGCTTTCTTT.

This chain connects TRBV30 to TRBJ2-3, with D possibly TRBD2 on 5 matching bases. The germline CDR1 and CDR2 sequences are GTSNPN and SVGIG (reference sequence). V gave up 5 bases and J gave up 2 bases, with 14 bases separating them. The CDR3 is made up of 14 amino acids. DNA for the CDR3: TGTGCCTGGGATACTAATAGCGACACAGATACGCAGTATTTT. This gives the protein CAWDTNSDTDTQYF.

The chain uses TRBV7-9 and TRBJ2-1; TRBD2 matches at 11 bases. CDR1 SEHNR and CDR2 FQNEAQ come from the germline V gene (reference sequence). This CDR3 spans 15 amino acids. Germline trimming cut 5 bases from V and 4 bases from J; bases unmatched to any gene: 4. The CDR3 loop is CASSPTSGKYNEQFF. CDR3 nucleotide sequence: TGTGCCAGCAGCCCGACTAGCGGGAAATACAATGAGCAGTTCTTC.

The chain links TRBV6-4 to TRBJ2-3; maybe TRBD1 (6 bases). The germline V gene encodes CDR1 MRHNA and CDR2 SNTAGT. The CDR3 has 14 amino acids. Trimming removed 6 bases from V and 4 bases from J, with 14 bases in between. CDR3 sequence (DNA): TGTGCCAGCAGCCGGACAGATGGGGCAGATACGCAGTATTTT. It encodes CASSRTDGADTQYF.

J is TRBJ2-7 and V is TRBV15; 8 bases are shared with TRBD1. V gave up 1 base and J gave up 2 bases; unmatched junction bases: 4. The CDR3 has 15 residues. Per the germline V gene, CDR1 is LNHNV and CDR2 is YYDKDF (reference sequence). The CDR3 DNA reads TGTGCCACCAGCAGAGCACAGGGGGAGGCCTACGAGCAGTACTTC. Its translation is CATSRAQGEAYEQYF.

The V and J genes are TRBV28 and TRBJ2-1; TRBD2 matches 7 bases. Trimming at V came to 7 bases and at J to 2 bases, leaving 5 bases not matched to a gene. Germline CDR1 MDHEN, CDR2 SYDVKM. The CDR3 length is 14 residues. The CDR3 bases are TGTGCCAGCACCTCTGGGGGGGCCTACAATGAGCAGTTCTTC. Translation: CASTSGGAYNEQFF.

The V and J genes are TRBV6-1 and TRBJ2-4; D ambiguous. The CDR3 loop spans 13 amino acids. Germline assignment: CDR1 MNHNS and CDR2 SASEGT. Trimming pared 6 bases from V and 8 bases from J, leaving 14 bases between. CDR3 protein: CASRAGIMDIQYF. In DNA form, the CDR3 reads TGTGCCAGCAGGGCAGGTATAATGGACATTCAGTACTTC.

This clone has just a few counts. This chain links TRBV5-1 with TRBJ2-3; 14 nucleotides line up with TRBD2. The CDR3 covers 16 residues. V lost 5 bases and J lost 3; bases outside the gene matches: 5. Germline V gives CDR1 SGHRS, CDR2 YFSETQ. CDR3 residues: CASRLGTSGRTDTQYF. The DNA for the CDR3 is TGCGCCAGCAGATTAGGGACTAGCGGGAGAACAGATACGCAGTATTTT.

This clone has only one observation. The J gene is TRBJ2-2, the V gene TRBV7-3, with TRBD1 identical over 7 bases. Germline V CDR1 and CDR2: SGHTA, FQGTGA. CDR3 length: 17 amino acids. With 4 bases clipped from V and 1 base from J, the junction kept 9 bases outside the gene matches. The CDR3: CASSSVRDSRNTGELFF. In nucleotides, the CDR3 is TGTGCCAGCAGCTCGGTGAGGGACAGTCGGAACACCGGGGAGCTGTTTTTT.

The J gene is TRBJ2-7, the V gene TRBV5-1; TRBD1 is a possible D gene (5 bases). Per germline, CDR1 SGHRS and CDR2 YFSETQ. This CDR3 comprises 15 residues. V was trimmed by 4 bases and J by 2 bases, leaving 16 bases between them. CDR3 bases: TGCGCCAGCAGCGCTGTCAGGGAAGCGCCCTACGAGCAGTACTTC. Protein: CASSAVREAPYEQYF.

The chain employs TRBV10-3 and TRBJ2-7, with 12 bases fitting TRBD2. V trimming: 6 bases; J trimming: 2 bases; junction bases outside the gene matches: 5. Germline CDR1 reads ENHRY; CDR2 reads SYGVKD. CDR3 length equals 15 residues. CDR3 DNA: TGTGCCATCAGGACCTCTAGCGGGAGGGCCTACGAGCAGTACTTC. It encodes CAIRTSSGRAYEQYF.

The J gene is TRBJ1-2, the V gene TRBV14; 7 nucleotides align to TRBD1. This CDR3 region has 12 residues. Trimming removed 4 bases from V and 8 bases from J; junction bases left unmatched: 4. Per the germline V gene, CDR1 is SGHDN and CDR2 is FVKESK. The CDR3 bases are TGTGCCAGCAGCCGGGGACAGTCGGGCTACACCTTC. Amino acid sequence: CASSRGQSGYTF.

This chain uses TRBV28 with TRBJ2-2; 7 bases are shared with TRBD1. J was trimmed by 4 bases and V by 6 bases; bases with no gene match: 8. The CDR3 loop spans 15 amino acids. Germline CDR1 MDHEN, CDR2 SYDVKM. CDR3 in DNA: TGTGCCAGCAGGCCAACGACAGGGACCACCGGGGAGCTGTTTTTT. Its translation: CASRPTTGTTGELFF.

In the case of this clone: Other DNA sequences within the sample encode an identical CDR3. This chain connects TRBV5-1 to TRBJ2-5, with TRBD1 as a possible D gene (6 bases). From germline, CDR1 is SGHRS and CDR2 YFSETQ. V lost 2 bases to trimming and J lost 4 bases, with 12 bases between them. The CDR3 is made up of 14 amino acids. The CDR3, as DNA: TGCGCCAGCAGCTTAGGGCAGGGGCGAGAGACCCAGTACTTC. Amino acids: CASSLGQGRETQYF.

The chain is built from TRBV4-1 and TRBJ1-3; 7 nucleotides line up with TRBD1. Germline loops: CDR1 MGHRA, CDR2 YSYEKL. The CDR3 covers 16 residues. The V gene end was trimmed by 4 bases and the J gene end by 2 bases; junction bases not matched to a gene: 8. CDR3 nucleotides: TGCGCCAGCAGCCGGGACAGTCAATGGACTGGAAACACCATATATTTT. It is translated as CASSRDSQWTGNTIYF.

This sequence joins TRBV18 and TRBJ1-3, with 10 bases that match TRBD1. The CDR3 has 20 residues. Germline V gives CDR1 KGHSH, CDR2 LQKENI. Trimming removed 1 base from V and 4 bases from J; junction bases left unmatched: 16. The CDR3: CASSPRSPGQGSDGGNTIYF. Here the CDR3 DNA reads TGTGCCAGCTCACCACGGTCCCCGGGACAGGGGAGCGACGGGGGAAACACCATATATTTT.